A selection of T cell receptor beta chains follows, all from one sample in a study of prognosis after radiotherapy for stage I lung cancer. MiXCR was run by TCRdb on the multiplex PCR reads, yielding one entry per CDR3 protein. The table lists some 35,000 distinct CDR3 sequences, roughly a third of them singletons. The source was PBMCs, collected before or after stereotactic body radiation therapy (not recorded which). All receptors derive from a donor at least 50 years old with non-small cell lung cancer. Each CDR3 is given with its conserved first and last residue. The D gene is left open where the match is weak. Size tells how often a clone was seen (once, few, many) or the class of an expanded clone, and some rows leave it out.

cdr3_length	d_call	v_call	j_call	clone_size	cdr3_aa	cdr3_nt
14	NA	TRBV5-1	TRBJ1-1	NA	CASSLWGSGTEAFF	TGCGCCAGCAGCTTGTGGGGAAGCGGTACTGAAGCTTTCTTT
15	NA	TRBV5-1	TRBJ1-2	NA	CASSLGHPANYGHTF	TGCGCCAGCAGCTTGGGACATCCCGCCAACTATGGCCACACCTTC
15	NA	TRBV11-1	TRBJ2-7	NA	CASSPPYVRAYEQYF	TGTGCCAGCAGCCCCCCTTATGTTCGAGCATACGAGCAGTACTTC
13	TRBD2	TRBV5-6	TRBJ2-7	many	CASTYGRLYEQYF	TGTGCCAGCACTTACGGGAGGCTCTACGAGCAGTACTTC
17	TRBD1	TRBV5-1	TRBJ2-3	many	CASSLARDRVGPDTQYF	TGCGCCAGCAGCTTGGCCCGGGACAGGGTGGGTCCGGATACGCAGTATTTT
15	NA	TRBV11-2	TRBJ2-2	medium-sized	CASSPYGRNTGELFF	TGTGCCAGCAGCCCATACGGACGAAACACCGGGGAGCTGTTTTTT
14	NA	TRBV7-2	TRBJ2-2	NA	CASSQVITTGELFF	TGTGCCAGCAGCCAAGTCATCACCACCGGGGAGCTGTTTTTT
14	NA	TRBV6-1	TRBJ2-7	NA	CASSDANSLYEQYF	TGTGCCAGCAGTGACGCCAACAGCCTCTACGAGCAGTACTTC
12	NA	TRBV6-1	TRBJ2-3	many	CASSDHTNTQYF	TGTGCCAGCAGTGATCACACGAATACGCAGTATTTT
12	NA	TRBV6-1	TRBJ1-1	many	CASSEASAEAFF	TGTGCCAGCAGTGAAGCGAGCGCTGAAGCTTTCTTT
14	NA	TRBV20-1	TRBJ1-1	many	CSASGGIMDTEAFF	TGCAGTGCTAGTGGGGGTATCATGGACACTGAAGCTTTCTTT
16	NA	TRBV11-2	TRBJ2-3	many	CASSLGVEQFTDTQYF	TGTGCCAGCAGCTTAGGCGTGGAACAGTTCACAGATACGCAGTATTTT
12	NA	TRBV20-1	TRBJ2-3	many	CSANGGADTQYF	TGCAGTGCCAACGGGGGCGCAGATACGCAGTATTTT
15	NA	TRBV20-1	TRBJ1-1	NA	CRARAVQLSNTEAFF	TGCAGGGCTAGAGCGGTACAGCTCTCGAACACTGAAGCTTTCTTT
18	NA	TRBV6-1	TRBJ1-1	medium-sized	CASSVGGGGFGRKTEAFF	TGTGCCAGCAGTGTAGGAGGTGGGGGCTTTGGTCGGAAGACTGAAGCTTTCTTT
13	NA	TRBV29-1	TRBJ2-3	NA	CIVGRESTDTQYF	TGCATCGTCGGCCGGGAGAGCACAGATACGCAGTATTTT
13	TRBD1	TRBV5-6	TRBJ1-4	many	CASLDRVEEKLFF	TGTGCCAGCCTTGACAGGGTAGAAGAAAAACTGTTTTTT
18	TRBD1	TRBV5-1	TRBJ1-1	many	CASSLVRGQSLEDTEAFF	TGCGCCAGCAGCTTGGTGCGGGGACAGTCCCTGGAGGACACTGAAGCTTTCTTT
16	NA	TRBV6-2/TRBV6-3	TRBJ2-1	many	CASSYSGRAVGVEQFF	TGTGCCAGCAGTTACTCGGGCAGGGCAGTGGGAGTTGAGCAGTTCTTC
12	NA	TRBV4-1	TRBJ2-1	NA	CASSHESNEQFF	TGCGCCAGCAGCCACGAGTCCAATGAGCAGTTCTTC
15	NA	TRBV5-1	TRBJ1-2	NA	CASSAQGTSNYGYTF	TGCGCCAGCAGCGCCCAGGGGACTTCTAACTATGGCTACACCTTC
14	TRBD1	TRBV6-2/TRBV6-3	TRBJ2-7	many	CASRSGQGFDEQYF	TGTGCCAGCAGATCGGGACAGGGGTTCGACGAGCAGTACTTC
14	NA	TRBV20-1	TRBJ2-5	many	CSATQGDPKETQYF	TGCAGTGCAACACAGGGCGATCCGAAAGAGACCCAGTACTTC
16	NA	TRBV6-1	TRBJ2-7	many	CASSPLETKGGDEQYF	TGTGCCAGCAGCCCGCTCGAGACCAAAGGGGGAGACGAGCAGTACTTC
13	TRBD1	TRBV6-2/TRBV6-3	TRBJ1-1	NA	CASSIRQGGEAFF	TGTGCCAGCAGTATTCGACAGGGTGGTGAAGCTTTCTTT
14	NA	TRBV9	TRBJ2-5	NA	CASSVGCTHETQYF	TGTGCCAGCAGCGTAGGATGTACACACGAGACCCAGTACTTC
15	NA	TRBV12-3/TRBV12-4	TRBJ2-2	NA	CDSSDTPWAAGELFF	TGTGACAGCAGTGATACTCCATGGGCGGCCGGGGAGCTGTTTTTT
14	NA	TRBV6-1	TRBJ1-2	many	CASSERDFGYGYTF	TGTGCCAGCAGTGAGAGGGACTTTGGATATGGCTACACCTTC
14	TRBD2	TRBV12-3/TRBV12-4	TRBJ2-7	NA	CASSVIAGMGEQYF	TGTGCCAGCAGTGTGATAGCGGGGATGGGAGAGCAGTACTTC
13	TRBD1	TRBV19	TRBJ2-5	many	CASSGQGYETQYF	TGTGCCAGTAGCGGACAGGGTTATGAGACCCAGTACTTC
15	NA	TRBV7-9	TRBJ1-6	many	CASSSNQGTHSPLHF	TGTGCCAGCAGCTCAAACCAGGGGACGCATTCACCCCTCCACTTT
15	TRBD1	TRBV12-3/TRBV12-4	TRBJ2-7	many	CASSSGTGLQGEQYF	TGTGCCAGCAGTTCAGGGACAGGACTCCAGGGCGAGCAGTACTTC
16	NA	TRBV6-1	TRBJ1-3	NA	CASSETFIVFGNTIYF	TGTGCCAGCAGTGAAACCTTTATAGTCTTTGGAAACACCATATATTTT
14	TRBD2	TRBV11-2	TRBJ2-3	many	CASSPGLRTDTQYF	TGTGCCAGCAGCCCGGGACTACGCACAGATACGCAGTATTTT
14	NA	TRBV27	TRBJ2-1	many	CASSLGGPINEQFF	TGTGCCAGCAGTTTGGGGGGCCCCATCAATGAGCAGTTCTTC
17	NA	TRBV15	TRBJ2-1	many	CATSRVALLGANNEQFF	TGTGCCACCAGCAGAGTTGCCCTTTTAGGTGCGAACAATGAGCAGTTCTTC
14	NA	TRBV5-1	TRBJ1-2	many	CASSLSTADYGYTF	TGCGCCAGCAGCTTGTCAACAGCGGACTATGGCTACACCTTC
16	TRBD1	TRBV24-1	TRBJ2-7	NA	CATSDPGTGGSYEQYF	TGTGCCACCAGTGATCCGGGGACAGGGGGCAGCTACGAGCAGTACTTC
14	TRBD1	TRBV15	TRBJ1-2	many	CATSRGDRNYGYTF	TGTGCCACCAGCAGAGGGGACAGGAACTATGGCTACACCTTC
14	NA	TRBV30	TRBJ2-7	many	CASFWPDLSYEQYF	TGTGCCTCTTTCTGGCCAGACCTCTCCTACGAGCAGTACTTC
13	NA	TRBV5-5	TRBJ2-1	many	CASSLAHGNEQFF	TGTGCCAGCAGCTTGGCACACGGCAATGAGCAGTTCTTC
16	NA	TRBV5-1	TRBJ2-6	NA	CSSSLVVITGANVLTF	TGCTCCAGCAGCTTGGTGGTGATAACTGGGGCCAACGTCCTGACTTTC
15	TRBD1	TRBV28	TRBJ2-7	NA	CASSTEGQGKDEQYF	TGTGCCAGCAGTACCGAAGGACAGGGTAAGGACGAGCAGTACTTC
14	NA	TRBV15	TRBJ2-7	NA	CATSTKGHHYEQYF	TGTGCCACCAGCACTAAGGGACACCACTACGAGCAGTACTTC
15	NA	TRBV5-1	TRBJ2-3	NA	CASSFSGTVGYTQYF	TGCGCCAGCAGCTTTAGCGGGACAGTGGGATATACGCAGTATTTT
17	TRBD1	TRBV6-1	TRBJ2-7	medium-sized	CASRGTGFLAWTYEQYF	TGTGCCAGCAGAGGGACAGGGTTTTTGGCGTGGACCTACGAGCAGTACTTC
16	TRBD1	TRBV6-2/TRBV6-3	TRBJ2-3	NA	CASSEVPGQSTDTQYF	TGTGCCAGCAGTGAAGTACCGGGACAGAGCACAGATACGCAGTATTTT
13	NA	TRBV11-2	TRBJ2-5	NA	CASSAPPQETQYF	TGTGCCAGCAGCGCTCCCCCCCAAGAGACCCAGTACTTC
15	NA	TRBV11-3	TRBJ2-7	many	CASSLLGLSSYEQYF	TGTGCCAGCAGCTTATTAGGACTTAGCTCCTACGAGCAGTACTTC
14	TRBD1	TRBV27	TRBJ2-2	medium-sized	CASSGQGVWGELFF	TGTGCCAGCAGTGGACAGGGTGTTTGGGGGGAGCTGTTTTTT